These 20 T cell receptor beta chains originate from one sample sequenced in a study of blood T cell repertoires in COVID-19. Method: immunoSEQ multiplex PCR; TCRdb's copy keeps in-frame clones and lacks some. This table holds roughly 32,000 clones, about nine tenths found once. The specimen was peripheral blood. All receptors come from a man aged 60 to 69 with active COVID-19.

The chain combines TRBV11-1 with TRBJ2-7; D gene ambiguous. Trimming removed 3 bases at V and 2 bases at J, with 8 bases between. The CDR3 is 13 amino acids. The germline V gene has CDR1 SGHAT and CDR2 FQDESV (reference sequence). In DNA, the CDR3 is TGTGCCAGCAGCTTTAGTCTAGCCTACGAGCAGTACTTC. Its translation: CASSFSLAYEQYF. Variable domain in full (rest from reference TRBV11-1 and TRBJ2-7): EAEVAQSPRYKITEKSQAVAFWCDPISGHATLYWYRQILGQGPELLVQFQDESVVDDSQLPKDRFSAERLKGVDSTLKIQPAELGDSAMYLCASSFSLAYEQYFGPGTRLTVT.

This chain joins TRBV10-3 and TRBJ2-3; 8 bases are shared with TRBD2. The CDR3 length is 14 residues. Germline V lookup: CDR1 ENHRY, CDR2 SYGVKD. J gave up 2 bases and V 10 bases, and 8 bases lay outside the gene matches. CDR3 sequence (DNA): TGTGCCACTACAACTAGCGGCTTCACAGATACGCAGTATTTT. Its translation: CATTTSGFTDTQYF.

The chain combines TRBV12-3 or TRBV12-4 with TRBJ1-2; 11 bases map to TRBD1. The trim removed 5 bases at V and 6 bases at J, leaving 2 bases unmatched. The CDR3 totals 13 residues. CDR3 coding DNA: TGTGCCAGCAGTAGGACAGGGGGCGATGGCTACACCTTC. Residues: CASSRTGGDGYTF.

The rearrangement joins TRBV6-2 or TRBV6-3 to TRBJ1-2; perhaps TRBD1 as D (5 bases). The CDR3 has 14 amino acids. V was trimmed by 0 bases and J by 7 bases, leaving 12 bases between them. CDR1 and CDR2 from the germline V gene are MNHEY and SVGEGT. The CDR3 loop reads CASSYSRGTGGYTF. DNA of the CDR3: TGTGCCAGCAGTTACTCCCGGGGGACCGGTGGCTACACCTTC.

The chain recombines TRBV6-5 with TRBJ1-1; 7 nucleotides match TRBD1. Germline CDR1 is MNHEY and CDR2 is SVGAGI. V lost 8 bases and J lost 10; bases outside the gene matches: 13. This CDR3 has 13 amino acids. Here the CDR3 DNA reads TGTGCCAGCCCGGGACAGTCAATTGGGGGAGCTTTCTTT. Its translation is CASPGQSIGGAFF.

V gene TRBV4-2 combines with J gene TRBJ1-2; 10 bases are a match to TRBD1. CDR3 length: 13 residues. Germline CDR1 LGHNA, CDR2 YNFKEQ. V lost 4 bases and J lost 8; bases outside the gene matches: 4. The CDR3 protein is CASSRDRGGGYTF. In nucleotides, the CDR3 is TGTGCCAGCAGCCGGGACAGGGGTGGAGGCTACACCTTC.

The chain recombines TRBV27 with TRBJ1-5; D is perhaps TRBD1 (5 bases). Trimming left V 2 bases short and J 4 bases short, with 12 bases between. The CDR3 is 15 residues long. Germline V gene lookup returns CDR1 MNHEY and CDR2 SMNVEV (reference sequence). CDR3 protein: CASSLVAGGNQPQHF. The CDR3 DNA sequence: TGTGCCAGCAGTTTAGTAGCCGGGGGAAATCAGCCCCAGCATTTT.

The rearrangement uses TRBV29-1 and TRBJ1-1; unclear D gene. The germline V gene has CDR1 SQVTM and CDR2 ANQGSEA. Trimming cost V 8 bases and J 6 bases, with 19 bases left between them. The CDR3 loop spans 13 amino acids. CDR3 loop: CSYSRILGAEAFF. CDR3 sequence (DNA): TGCAGCTATTCCCGAATTCTAGGAGCTGAAGCTTTCTTT. The variable domain in full, with the rest retrieved from reference TRBV29-1 and TRBJ1-1, is SAVISQKPSRDICQRGTSLTIQCQVDSQVTMMFWYRQQPGQSLTLIATANQGSEATYESGFVIDKFPISRPNLTFSTLTVSNMSPEDSSIYLCSYSRILGAEAFFGQGTRLTVV.

This chain connects TRBV5-4 to TRBJ2-5; possible D gene TRBD1, 5 bases. Trimming took 5 bases from V and 5 from J, leaving 13 bases between them. The germline gives CDR1 SGHNT, CDR2 YYREEE (reference sequence). The CDR3 length is 13 residues. The CDR3 DNA follows: TGTGCCAGCAGGAACAGGAACGGGGAGACCCAGTACTTC. The encoded protein is CASRNRNGETQYF.

V is TRBV19 and J is TRBJ2-7, with 8 bases fitting TRBD2. The germline gives CDR1 LNHDA, CDR2 SQIVND (reference sequence). This CDR3 comprises 16 residues. The junction had 10 bases not matched to a gene; V was cut back by 5 bases and J by 1 base. CDR3 protein: CASSAPGGGRSYEQYF. DNA for the CDR3: TGTGCCAGTAGTGCCCCCGGCGGGGGGCGTTCCTACGAGCAGTACTTC.

This clone was recorded only once. The V call is TRBV7-9, the J call TRBJ2-2; 9 nucleotides match TRBD1. Germline assignment: CDR1 SEHNR and CDR2 FQNEAQ (reference sequence). J was trimmed by 1 base and V by 5 bases; bases with no gene match: 5. This CDR3 has 16 residues. The CDR3 sequence: CASSQGTGKNTGELFF. The DNA of the CDR3 is TGTGCCAGCAGCCAGGGGACAGGGAAGAACACCGGGGAGCTGTTTTTT.

The CDR3 protein is CASSWGHRRGYTF. The DNA of the CDR3 is TGTGCCAGCAGCTGGGGACATAGAAGGGGCTACACCTTC. V is TRBV7-9 and J is TRBJ1-2; D might be TRBD1 (6 bases). CDR1 is SEHNR and CDR2 is FQNEAQ in the germline V gene (reference sequence). CDR3 size: 13 residues. Trimming cost V 4 bases and J 8 bases, with 14 bases left between them.

The chain carries TRBV5-1 and TRBJ2-5, with 9 bases aligning to TRBD1. Germline V lookup: CDR1 SGHRS, CDR2 YFSETQ. The CDR3 covers 14 residues. V lost 4 bases, J lost 2 bases, and 3 bases stayed unmatched. The CDR3 sequence is CASSHGQGQETQYF. DNA for the CDR3: TGCGCCAGCAGCCACGGACAGGGGCAAGAGACCCAGTACTTC.

This chain joins TRBV7-7 and TRBJ2-3, with D perhaps matching TRBD1 (5 bases). V gave up 4 bases and J gave up 0 bases, with 14 bases separating them. CDR1 SSHAT and CDR2 FNYEAQ come from the germline V gene (reference sequence). This CDR3 contains 16 residues. The CDR3 reads CASSYFTGPSTDTQYF. The CDR3 coding sequence is TGTGCCAGCAGCTACTTCACAGGACCAAGCACAGATACGCAGTATTTT. The entire variable domain, with the rest obtained from reference TRBV7-7 and TRBJ2-3, is as follows: GAGVSQSPRYKVTKRGQDVTLRCDPISSHATLYWYQQALGQGPEFLTYFNYEAQPDKSGLPSDRFSAERPEGSISTLTIQRTEQRDSAMYRCASSYFTGPSTDTQYFGPGTRLTVL.

CDR3 bases: TGTGCCAGCAGCTTACCCGGACAGTTTACACCCCTCCACTTT. This sequence encodes CASSLPGQFTPLHF. The V call is TRBV7-2, the J call TRBJ1-6; possibly TRBD1 for D (6 bases). There are 14 residues in the CDR3. V lost 2 bases and J 11 bases, leaving 13 bases between the germline ends. CDR1 is SGHTA, CDR2 FQGNSA, per germline. Based on the CDR3 plus reference TRBV7-2 and TRBJ1-6, the full variable domain is GAGVSQSPSNKVTEKGKDVELRCDPISGHTALYWYRQSLGQGLEFLIYFQGNSAPDKSGLPSDRFSAERTGGSVSTLTIQRTQQEDSAVYLCASSLPGQFTPLHFGNGTRLTVT.

The chain couples TRBV6-6 to TRBJ1-6, with a possible D match to TRBD1 (6 bases). This CDR3 has 14 amino acids. V lost 6 bases to trimming and J lost 7 bases, with 13 bases between them. Germline V gene lookup returns CDR1 MNHNY and CDR2 SVGAGI (reference sequence). This CDR3 is CASSRGGANSPLHF. The CDR3 DNA sequence: TGTGCCAGCAGCCGCGGGGGGGCGAATTCACCCCTCCACTTT.

The chain links TRBV4-2 to TRBJ2-7; D perhaps matches TRBD1 (6 bases). V was cut by 0 bases and J by 5 bases, with 20 bases left in between. Germline assignment: CDR1 LGHNA and CDR2 YNFKEQ. This CDR3 region has 17 residues. The CDR3 DNA sequence: TGTGCCAGCAGCCAAGATTTTGTCTACAGGGCGGTCCACGAGCAGTACTTC. Protein product: CASSQDFVYRAVHEQYF.

The count of this clone is one. V and J are TRBV4-3 and TRBJ2-3, with TRBD2 matching 10 bases. The J segment lost 4 bases and the V segment lost 0 bases, leaving 7 bases of the junction unmatched. There are 17 residues in the CDR3. The germline V gene encodes CDR1 LGHNA and CDR2 YSLEER. The CDR3 protein is CASSQDPSGRAADTQYF. The DNA of the CDR3 is TGCGCCAGCAGCCAAGATCCGAGCGGGAGGGCCGCAGATACGCAGTATTTT.

This chain connects TRBV19 to TRBJ2-7, with D perhaps matching TRBD2 (5 bases). The V and J ends lost 6 bases and 6 bases respectively, with 15 bases between them. CDR3 length: 13 amino acids. CDR1 and CDR2 from the germline V gene are LNHDA and SQIVND (reference sequence). The CDR3 here is CASRPPGVGEQYF. CDR3 sequence (DNA): TGTGCCAGTAGGCCTCCCGGGGTAGGCGAGCAGTACTTC.

This clone was counted between two and nine times. The chain joins TRBV19 to TRBJ1-5; 7 bases agree with TRBD1. The CDR3 totals 13 residues. After removal of 5 bases from V and 7 bases from J, the junction contained 5 bases not matched to a gene. The germline gives CDR1 LNHDA, CDR2 SQIVND (reference sequence). The CDR3 DNA follows: TGTGCCAGTAGTCGCGACAGGGAACAGCCCCAGCATTTT. Protein: CASSRDREQPQHF.